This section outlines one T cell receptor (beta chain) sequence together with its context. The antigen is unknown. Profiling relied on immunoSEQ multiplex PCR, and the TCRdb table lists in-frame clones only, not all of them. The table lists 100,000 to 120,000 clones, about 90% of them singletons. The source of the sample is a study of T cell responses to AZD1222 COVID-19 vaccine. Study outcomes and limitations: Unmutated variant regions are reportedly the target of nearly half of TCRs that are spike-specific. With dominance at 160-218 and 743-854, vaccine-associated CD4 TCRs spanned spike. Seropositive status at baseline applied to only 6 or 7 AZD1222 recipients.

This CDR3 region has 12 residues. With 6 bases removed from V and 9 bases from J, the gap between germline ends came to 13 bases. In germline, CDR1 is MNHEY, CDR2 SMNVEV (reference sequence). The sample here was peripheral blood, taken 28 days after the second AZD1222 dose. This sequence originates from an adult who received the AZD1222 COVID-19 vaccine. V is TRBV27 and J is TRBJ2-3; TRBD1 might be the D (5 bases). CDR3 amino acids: CASSKKGNTQYF. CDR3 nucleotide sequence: TGTGCCAGCAGCAAGAAGGGGAACACGCAGTATTTT.